The 32 T cell receptor beta chains listed next were all sequenced from one sample in a study of CD8+CD57+ T cells in acquired aplastic anemia. Genomic DNA, serving as template, underwent TCR beta VDJ and CDR3 profiling. In TCRdb, the reads were re-called with MiXCR into one record per CDR3 protein. The repertoire holds under 500,000 distinct CDR3 sequences, with around 30% as singletons. CD8+CD57+ cell expansion had been shown by flow cytometry in patients chosen for sequencing. Sequencing used sorted CD4+, CD8+, or CD8+CD57+ T cells (not recorded which) from PBMCs. The receptors were gathered from a human donor with aplastic anemia.

This clonotype was observed at least ten times. V is TRBV7-8 and J is TRBJ1-5; no definite D call. CDR3 size: 16 residues. Germline V CDR1 and CDR2: SGHVS, FQNEAQ. Trimming pared 5 bases from V and 2 bases from J, leaving 16 bases between. Here the CDR3 DNA reads TGTGCCAGCAGCCCTGGGGTTGCGTCGGGCAATCAGCCCCAGCATTTT. Its protein is CASSPGVASGNQPQHF.

This rearrangement joins TRBV10-3 to TRBJ1-5; D gene uncertain. The CDR3 consists of 13 residues. CDR1 and CDR2 (germline): ENHRY, SYGVKD. V gave up 10 bases and J gave up 3 bases, with 13 bases separating them. For the CDR3, the DNA is TGTGCCAGCGGCGGGCGGGACAATCAGCCCCAGCATTTT. This sequence encodes CASGGRDNQPQHF.

The CDR3 nucleotides read TGTGCCACCAGTGTTCCGGGAGCGGGAGGCGACGAGCAGTTCTTC. Its protein product is CATSVPGAGGDEQFF. The chain couples TRBV24-1 to TRBJ2-1; 9 bases map to TRBD2. Germline trimming cut 5 bases from V and 10 bases from J; bases unmatched to any gene: 11. Germline CDR1 and CDR2: KGHDR and SFDVKD. The CDR3 is 15 amino acids.

CDR3 amino acids: CATTADQEQYF. Written as DNA, the CDR3 is TGTGCCACCACAGCGGACCAAGAGCAGTACTTC. This chain joins TRBV15 and TRBJ2-7, with D possibly TRBD2 on 5 matching bases. CDR3 size: 11 residues. Per germline, CDR1 LNHNV and CDR2 YYDKDF (reference sequence). V was trimmed by 7 bases and J by 7 bases, leaving 11 bases between them.

The chain is built from TRBV9 and TRBJ1-6; D is uncertain. V lost 4 bases, J lost 7 bases, and 6 bases lay in between. This CDR3 region has 12 residues. Germline V gene data show CDR1 as SGDLS and CDR2 as YYNGEE. The chain's CDR3 is CASSHQNSPLHF. CDR3 DNA: TGTGCCAGCAGCCATCAGAATTCACCCCTCCACTTT.

This chain uses TRBV12-3 or TRBV12-4 with TRBJ1-1; possibly TRBD1 for D (5 bases). V was cut by 6 bases and J by 5 bases, with 13 bases left in between. The CDR3 spans 13 residues. CDR3 in amino acids: CASSQTQGTEAFF. The CDR3, as DNA: TGTGCCAGCAGCCAAACCCAGGGAACTGAAGCTTTCTTT.

The rearrangement links TRBV9 to TRBJ1-6; no clear D gene. The CDR3 covers 14 residues. Germline lookup yields CDR1 SGDLS and CDR2 YYNGEE. V gave up 4 bases and J gave up 8 bases, with 13 bases separating them. CDR3 in DNA: TGTGCCAGCAGCCCATTCAGAAGAGATTCACCCCTCCACTTT. The encoded protein is CASSPFRRDSPLHF.

This clonotype was recorded many times. This rearrangement joins TRBV7-2 to TRBJ1-2; D call uncertain. The CDR3 is 14 amino acids. Germline V CDR1 and CDR2: SGHTA, FQGNSA. Between the trimmed V and J ends, which lost 1 base and 4 bases, there was a span of 10 bases. Written as DNA, the CDR3 is TGTGCCAGCAGCTTAGACGTGGGCGGCTATGGCTACACCTTC. Its protein is CASSLDVGGYGYTF.

Points on this clonotype: This may arise from a read error, as a much more abundant clone is one base away. This chain links TRBV12-3 or TRBV12-4 with TRBJ1-6, with a weak D call TRBD1 (6 bases). With 5 bases removed from V and 2 bases from J, the gap between germline ends came to 10 bases. The CDR3 spans 15 residues. The CDR3 DNA sequence: TGTGCCAGCAGTGGACAGCATCCCTATAATTCACCCCTCCACTTT. This encodes CASSGQHPYNSPLHF.

This clonotype showed up just a few times. The chain is built from TRBV20-1 and TRBJ2-5, with D perhaps matching TRBD1 or TRBD2 (5 bases each). The CDR3 has 13 residues. V lost 6 bases to trimming and J lost 1 base, with 12 bases between them. Germline V gene lookup returns CDR1 DFQATT and CDR2 SNEGSKA (reference sequence). The CDR3 DNA follows: TGCAGTGCCGTTAGGGACCGCCAAGAGACCCAGTACTTC. It specifies CSAVRDRQETQYF.

This clonotype was counted many times. The chain recombines TRBV19 with TRBJ1-6, with D possibly matching TRBD1 (6 bases). Trimming stripped 4 bases from V and 7 bases from J, with 17 bases between. There are 16 residues in the CDR3. Germline V gene lookup returns CDR1 LNHDA and CDR2 SQIVND (reference sequence). The CDR3 region has the DNA TGTGCCAGTAGTAGTGGGACAAGTCGACGGAATTCACCCCTCCACTTT. Encoded protein: CASSSGTSRRNSPLHF. Variable domain in full (rest from reference TRBV19 and TRBJ1-6): DGGITQSPKYLFRKEGQNVTLSCEQNLNHDAMYWYRQDPGQGLRLIYYSQIVNDFQKGDIAEGYSVSREKKESFPLTVTSAQKNPTAFYLCASSSGTSRRNSPLHFGNGTRLTVT.

The DNA for the CDR3 is TGTGCCAGCTCTACAATGGGACGGAGGGACACTGAAGCTTTCTTT. Amino acids: CASSTMGRRDTEAFF. This sequence joins TRBV7-4 and TRBJ1-1; D is possibly TRBD1 (5 bases). Germline CDR1 reads SGHVT; CDR2 reads SQSDAQ. With 8 bases removed from V and 3 bases from J, the gap between germline ends came to 19 bases. This CDR3 has 15 residues.

The chain couples TRBV2 to TRBJ1-2, with 8 bases that match TRBD1. The germline V gene encodes CDR1 SNHLY and CDR2 FYNNEI. This CDR3 region has 15 residues. With V trimmed by 4 bases and J by 3 bases, 7 bases remained unmatched. Here the CDR3 reads CASSVRTGRDYGYTF. CDR3 bases: TGTGCCAGCAGTGTACGGACAGGGAGGGACTATGGCTACACCTTC.

V and J are TRBV7-8 and TRBJ2-5, with D hard to call. CDR1 and CDR2 from the germline V gene are SGHVS and FQNEAQ. The CDR3 loop spans 17 amino acids. V lost 1 base and J lost 4, with 19 bases in between. CDR3 region: CASSLEDLRLLRETQYF. The CDR3 region has the DNA TGTGCCAGCAGCTTAGAGGACCTTAGGCTGTTACGAGAGACCCAGTACTTC.

This clonotype occurred many times. The V call is TRBV6-5, the J call TRBJ1-6; D is uncertain. Germline V gives CDR1 MNHEY, CDR2 SVGAGI. The length of the CDR3 is 14 residues. Trimming cost V 3 bases and J 7 bases, with 10 bases left between them. CDR3 nucleotides: TGTGCCAGCAGTTATACTTCGGACAATTCACCCCTCCACTTT. Protein product: CASSYTSDNSPLHF.

This clonotype was seen ten or more times. Written as DNA, the CDR3 is TGTGCCAGTAGTATCTTACAGGGGAACTATGGCTACACCTTC. Protein: CASSILQGNYGYTF. The V gene is TRBV19, the J gene TRBJ1-2, with 7 bases that match TRBD1. The germline V gene has CDR1 LNHDA and CDR2 SQIVND (reference sequence). Trimming at V came to 3 bases and at J to 2 bases, leaving 3 bases not matched to a gene. The CDR3 contains 14 residues. The full variable domain, with the rest looked up from reference TRBV19 and TRBJ1-2, is DGGITQSPKYLFRKEGQNVTLSCEQNLNHDAMYWYRQDPGQGLRLIYYSQIVNDFQKGDIAEGYSVSREKKESFPLTVTSAQKNPTAFYLCASSILQGNYGYTFGSGTRLTVV.

In this sample, this clonotype turned up many times. This chain uses TRBV24-1 with TRBJ1-1; 8 bases align to TRBD1. The CDR3 covers 16 residues. The trim removed 4 bases at V and 3 bases at J, leaving 9 bases unmatched. Per germline, CDR1 KGHDR and CDR2 SFDVKD. CDR3 region: CATSDSRQGRDTEAFF. The DNA of the CDR3 is TGTGCCACCAGTGACTCAAGACAGGGGAGGGACACTGAAGCTTTCTTT.

This clonotype was detected ten times or more. The CDR3 spells CAISDVGTDTQYF. The CDR3 nucleotides read TGTGCCATCAGTGATGTGGGCACAGATACGCAGTATTTT. The chain links TRBV10-3 to TRBJ2-3; D not resolved. The CDR3 sequence is 13 residues long. Germline V gene data show CDR1 as ENHRY and CDR2 as SYGVKD. V was cut by 3 bases and J by 1 base, with 5 bases left in between.

The gene calls are TRBV7-7 and TRBJ2-7; D is unresolved. Germline CDR1 and CDR2: SSHAT and FNYEAQ (reference sequence). Trimming pared 8 bases from V and 3 bases from J, leaving 14 bases between. CDR3 length: 13 amino acids. DNA of the CDR3: TGTGCCAGCGGCTCCGGATCAAACTACGAGCAGTACTTC. It specifies CASGSGSNYEQYF.

This sequence joins TRBV9 and TRBJ2-7; 9 positions match TRBD1. This CDR3 region has 14 residues. J lost 5 bases, V lost 3 bases, and 6 bases had no gene match. CDR1 is SGDLS, CDR2 YYNGEE, per germline. CDR3 in amino acids: CASSAGQGRHEQYF. The CDR3 DNA is TGTGCCAGCAGCGCGGGACAGGGCCGCCACGAGCAGTACTTC.

This clonotype was seen repeatedly, ten times or more. This chain links TRBV10-3 with TRBJ2-3; perhaps TRBD2 as D (6 bases). This CDR3 has 16 amino acids. From germline, CDR1 is ENHRY and CDR2 SYGVKD. V was shortened by 0 bases and J by 5 bases, with 15 bases between the two germline ends. The CDR3 DNA reads TGTGCCATCAGTGAGTCCACTAGCCGGATAGTAGATACGCAGTATTTT. Amino acid sequence: CAISESTSRIVDTQYF.

This clonotype appeared many times. The gene calls are TRBV7-9 and TRBJ2-7; D possibly corresponds to TRBD1 (5 bases). V was clipped by 1 base and J by 5 bases, with 12 bases between them. Per germline, CDR1 SEHNR and CDR2 FQNEAQ (reference sequence). The CDR3 contains 14 residues. DNA of the CDR3: TGTGCCAGCAGCTTAGGCAGGGTGGGGCACGAGCAGTACTTC. It translates to CASSLGRVGHEQYF.

The V gene is TRBV27, the J gene TRBJ2-2; D is ambiguous. The CDR3 is 14 amino acids. The V and J ends lost 3 bases and 1 base respectively, with 6 bases between them. In germline, CDR1 is MNHEY, CDR2 SMNVEV (reference sequence). For the CDR3, the DNA is TGTGCCAGCAGTTTTTCCAGGAACACCGGGGAGCTGTTTTTT. It is translated as CASSFSRNTGELFF.

CDR3 loop: CASSFRGGLSYNEQFF. The CDR3 nucleotides read TGTGCCAGTTCCTTCCGGGGGGGCCTTTCCTACAATGAGCAGTTCTTC. This rearrangement joins TRBV19 to TRBJ2-1; 8 bases match TRBD2. With 8 bases clipped from V and 1 base from J, the junction kept 10 bases outside the gene matches. Germline loops: CDR1 LNHDA, CDR2 SQIVND (reference sequence). The CDR3 is 16 amino acids.

This clonotype was observed a handful of times. The rearrangement links TRBV11-1 to TRBJ1-3; D perhaps matches TRBD1 (5 bases). This CDR3 has 18 residues. CDR1 and CDR2 (germline): SGHAT, FQDESV (reference sequence). V lost 1 base, J lost 0 bases, and 16 bases lay in between. The CDR3 DNA follows: TGTGCCAGCAGCTTAGTTTCTGGGGGAAAGAGCTCTGGAAACACCATATATTTT. Its protein product is CASSLVSGGKSSGNTIYF.

This clonotype was observed at least ten times. This chain links TRBV7-9 with TRBJ2-7, with D perhaps TRBD2 (5 bases). Trimming shortened V by 5 bases and J by 2 bases, and 19 bases separated the two germline ends. Germline CDR1 reads SEHNR; CDR2 reads FQNEAQ (reference sequence). There are 16 residues in the CDR3. CDR3 nucleotides: TGTGCCAGCAGCCCCCGAGGTAGCGTAGGTCCCTACGAGCAGTACTTC. Amino acid sequence: CASSPRGSVGPYEQYF.

This clonotype was observed a few times. V gene TRBV10-2 combines with J gene TRBJ1-1; D ambiguous. Per the germline V gene, CDR1 is WSHSY and CDR2 is SAAADI. V was pared by 7 bases and J by 0 bases, with 12 bases between. CDR3 size: 14 residues. Here the CDR3 reads CASNPMGVNTEAFF. The CDR3 DNA follows: TGCGCCAGCAACCCAATGGGAGTGAACACTGAAGCTTTCTTT.

The rearrangement links TRBV3-1 to TRBJ2-7, with 12 bases lining up with TRBD2. J was trimmed by 5 bases and V by 1 base; bases with no gene match: 3. This CDR3 is built from 15 residues. The germline CDR1 and CDR2 sequences are LGHDT and YNNKEL (reference sequence). As DNA, the CDR3 is TGTGCCAGCAGCCAAGGTCGGACTAGCGGGGACGAGCAGTACTTC. It codes for CASSQGRTSGDEQYF.

This clonotype occurred many times. This CDR3 is CSATPGQGTDTQYF. CDR3 DNA: TGCAGTGCGACCCCGGGACAGGGCACAGATACGCAGTATTTT. The V and J genes are TRBV20-1 and TRBJ2-3, with 8 positions matching TRBD1. J gave up 1 base and V 6 bases, and 6 bases lay outside the gene matches. The germline CDR1 and CDR2 sequences are DFQATT and SNEGSKA (reference sequence). The CDR3 covers 14 residues.

The chain carries TRBV15 and TRBJ1-4; D might be TRBD1 (6 bases). The CDR3 has 13 amino acids. Per the germline V gene, CDR1 is LNHNV and CDR2 is YYDKDF (reference sequence). Trimming pared 7 bases from V and 5 bases from J, leaving 11 bases between. CDR3 DNA: TGTGCCACCATGGACAGAGGGAATGAAAAACTGTTTTTT. As protein: CATMDRGNEKLFF.

The gene calls are TRBV20-1 and TRBJ2-1; 7 nucleotides line up with TRBD2. From germline, CDR1 is DFQATT and CDR2 SNEGSKA (reference sequence). The CDR3 is made up of 10 amino acids. CDR3 protein: CASGNNEQFF. CDR3 DNA sequence: TGCGCTAGCGGTAACAATGAGCAGTTCTTC.

The J gene is TRBJ2-3, the V gene TRBV25-1, with 10 bases identical to TRBD2. This CDR3 spans 18 amino acids. Germline trimming cut 4 bases from V and 4 bases from J; bases unmatched to any gene: 14. Germline V gene data show CDR1 as MGHDK and CDR2 as SYGVNS. The CDR3: CASSGTSGRALSADTQYF. Here the CDR3 DNA reads TGTGCCAGCAGTGGGACTAGCGGCAGGGCCCTCTCCGCAGATACGCAGTATTTT.